The 26 T cell receptor beta chains given below trace back to one sample, sequenced in a study of response to subunit inactivated influenza vaccine. TCRdb recomputed calls from the RT-PCR reads with MiXCR, one row per CDR3 protein. The profile shows some 150,000 distinct CDR3 sequences, around 12% of them singletons. The sample also formed part of further work on T cells expressing NK-cell markers. That study adds: TCR beta cDNA was made by 5'RACE template switching with UMIs.

Sequenced here: CD8+ T cells sorted from PBMCs, sampled 11 to 12 days after vaccination. Receptors originate from a middle-aged man who received an inactivated influenza vaccine.

The CDR3 reads CASSFAGVYNEQFF. The CDR3 nucleotides are TGTGCCAGCAGCTTTGCGGGGGTCTACAATGAGCAGTTCTTC. This chain joins TRBV7-9 and TRBJ2-1; 7 nucleotides line up with TRBD2. CDR3 length equals 14 residues. CDR1 and CDR2 from the germline V gene are SEHNR and FQNEAQ (reference sequence). J gave up 3 bases and V 3 bases, and 2 bases lay outside the gene matches.

This clonotype was observed a handful of times. The V and J genes are TRBV6-5 and TRBJ2-7; D perhaps matches TRBD1 (5 bases). The CDR3 runs to 16 residues. V shed 0 bases and J shed 7 bases, with 19 bases lying between them. Germline CDR1 and CDR2: MNHEY and SVGAGI. CDR3 bases: TGTGCCAGCAGTTACTCGAGCCCCCCCAGGGTATTGGAGCAGTACTTC. It encodes CASSYSSPPRVLEQYF.

The chain couples TRBV7-8 to TRBJ2-2; D remains ambiguous. Per the germline V gene, CDR1 is SGHVS and CDR2 is FQNEAQ. This CDR3 spans 16 amino acids. Trimming took off 4 bases at V and 1 base at J, with 13 bases between the two ends. CDR3 sequence reads: CASSSRSGVNTGELFF. As DNA, the CDR3 is TGTGCCAGCAGCTCCCGCTCTGGGGTGAACACCGGGGAGCTGTTTTTT.

Comments on this clonotype: A read error is possible here, since a much larger clone lies one base away. The chain employs TRBV5-1 and TRBJ2-5; 8 bases align to TRBD1. This CDR3 has 18 amino acids. The V gene end was trimmed by 2 bases and the J gene end by 2 bases; junction bases not matched to a gene: 14. The V gene's germline CDR1 is SGHRS and CDR2 YFSETQ. CDR3 coding DNA: TGCGCCAGCAGCTTTGGCCTTTCCGGGACAGGACAGCAAGAGACCCAGTACTTC. As protein: CASSFGLSGTGQQETQYF.

This clonotype has a handful of counts. The junction and the germline gene differ at one end; a read error may be behind it. The V and J genes are TRBV28 and TRBJ2-1; tentatively, D is TRBD1 or TRBD2 (5 bases each). The germline V gene encodes CDR1 MDHEN and CDR2 SYDVKM. The CDR3 runs to 12 residues. The CDR3 spells CASSLTGPGAIF. The CDR3 DNA reads as TGTGCCAGCAGTTTAACCGGACCCGGGGCGATCTTC.

This clonotype appeared many times. The chain joins TRBV12-3 or TRBV12-4 to TRBJ2-5; D remains unclear. This CDR3 contains 11 residues. Trimming removed 3 bases from V and 7 bases from J, with 6 bases in between. This CDR3 is CASSFSVTQYF. The DNA of the CDR3 is TGTGCCAGCAGTTTTTCAGTGACCCAGTACTTC.

The chain joins TRBV3-1 to TRBJ2-1; tentatively, D is TRBD1 or TRBD2 (5 bases each). The CDR3 runs 18 residues. The V and J ends lost 4 bases and 1 base respectively, with 20 bases between them. Germline CDR1 reads LGHDT; CDR2 reads YNNKEL (reference sequence). The CDR3 sequence: CASSRGVGYGASYNEQFF. CDR3 bases: TGTGCCAGCAGCCGAGGGGTAGGTTACGGGGCATCCTACAATGAGCAGTTCTTC.

The chain has TRBV6-2 or TRBV6-3 and TRBJ2-7; the D gene is possibly TRBD1 (5 bases). Germline CDR1 reads MNHEY; CDR2 reads SVGEGT. This CDR3 is built from 13 residues. Trimming took off 6 bases at V and 5 bases at J, with 14 bases between the two ends. The CDR3 reads CASSPTGYDEQYF. CDR3 nucleotides: TGTGCCAGCAGCCCCACAGGATACGACGAGCAGTACTTC.

This clonotype was observed at least ten times. The rearrangement uses TRBV25-1 and TRBJ2-1; 10 bases map to TRBD2. Per germline, CDR1 MGHDK and CDR2 SYGVNS. CDR3 length: 19 amino acids. Germline trimming cut 0 bases from V and 4 bases from J; bases unmatched to any gene: 12. CDR3 sequence (DNA): TGTGCCAGCAGTGAATATATTGGGTCTAGCGGGAGTAAGTACAATGAGCAGTTCTTC. Translation: CASSEYIGSSGSKYNEQFF.

The chain has TRBV6-5 and TRBJ2-5; no firm D call. This CDR3 spans 13 amino acids. CDR1 is MNHEY, CDR2 SVGAGI, per germline. Trimming removed 0 bases at V and 2 bases at J, with 4 bases between. CDR3 sequence: CASSYSEQETQYF. The CDR3 DNA reads as TGTGCCAGCAGTTACTCAGAACAAGAGACCCAGTACTTC.

V gene TRBV28 combines with J gene TRBJ1-5; D is uncertain. The V end lost 3 bases, the J end lost 7 bases, and 7 bases lay between the germline ends. Per the germline V gene, CDR1 is MDHEN and CDR2 is SYDVKM. The CDR3 runs to 12 residues. The CDR3 DNA sequence: TGTGCCAGCAGTTTTGACGGACAGCCCCAGCATTTT. Translation: CASSFDGQPQHF. The entire variable domain, with the rest obtained from reference TRBV28 and TRBJ1-5, is as follows: DVKVTQSSRYLVKRTGEKVFLECVQDMDHENMFWYRQDPGLGLRLIYFSYDVKMKEKGDIPEGYSVSREKKERFSLILESASTNQTSMYLCASSFDGQPQHFGDGTRLSIL.

This clonotype was found a few times. V gene TRBV24-1 combines with J gene TRBJ1-5; unclear D gene. V dropped 4 bases and J dropped 1 base, with 13 bases sitting between them. The length of the CDR3 is 16 residues. Germline CDR1 KGHDR, CDR2 SFDVKD. The CDR3 loop is CATSDSRTESNQPQHF. The DNA of the CDR3 is TGTGCCACCAGTGACAGTCGGACGGAGAGCAATCAGCCCCAGCATTTT.

The chain links TRBV7-9 to TRBJ2-5; tentatively, D is TRBD1 or TRBD2 (5 bases each). This CDR3 has 14 amino acids. Trimming took off 5 bases at V and 3 bases at J, with 13 bases between the two ends. Germline lookup yields CDR1 SEHNR and CDR2 FQNEAQ (reference sequence). The chain's CDR3 is CASSGTGTEETQYF. In nucleotides, the CDR3 is TGTGCCAGCAGCGGTACCGGGACGGAAGAGACCCAGTACTTC.

This clonotype was seen many times. The CDR3 spells CSAHHRTSGMYNEQFF. The CDR3 nucleotides are TGCAGTGCTCACCACCGGACTAGCGGGATGTACAATGAGCAGTTCTTC. The gene calls are TRBV20-1 and TRBJ2-1; TRBD2 matches 12 bases. The germline CDR1 and CDR2 sequences are DFQATT and SNEGSKA (reference sequence). Trimming at V came to 5 bases and at J to 4 bases, leaving 9 bases not matched to a gene. The CDR3 covers 16 residues.

The V and J genes are TRBV2 and TRBJ2-3, with D unresolved. Trimming removed 7 bases at V and 1 base at J, with 12 bases between. Germline values: CDR1 SNHLY, CDR2 FYNNEI. The CDR3 extends over 14 amino acids. CDR3 in amino acids: CASIGIAGTDTQYF. The DNA of the CDR3 is TGTGCCAGCATTGGGATAGCCGGCACAGATACGCAGTATTTT. The complete variable domain, with remaining parts taken from reference TRBV2 and TRBJ2-3, reads EPEVTQTPSHQVTQMGQEVILRCVPISNHLYFYWYRQILGQKVEFLVSFYNNEISEKSEIFDDQFSVERPDGSNFTLKIRSTKLEDSAMYFCASIGIAGTDTQYFGPGTRLTVL.

This clonotype showed up just a few times. This rearrangement joins TRBV2 to TRBJ2-1, with D possibly TRBD2 on 6 matching bases. The CDR3 is 16 residues long. Germline values: CDR1 SNHLY, CDR2 FYNNEI. V was cut by 4 bases and J by 3 bases, with 16 bases left in between. DNA for the CDR3: TGTGCCAGCAGTGTAACGAGGAGGGCCCTCTACAATGAGCAGTTCTTC. Translating gives CASSVTRRALYNEQFF.

This sequence joins TRBV7-9 and TRBJ2-7; 8 positions agree with TRBD2. The CDR3 is 17 amino acids. Losses at the gene ends were 1 base for V and 2 bases for J; bases not matched to a gene: 10. In germline, CDR1 is SEHNR, CDR2 FQNEAQ (reference sequence). The CDR3 nucleotides read TGTGCCAGCAGCTTAGAGGGGTTTAGCGGGATGGCCTACGAGCAGTACTTC. The encoded protein is CASSLEGFSGMAYEQYF. Complete variable domain (other parts from reference TRBV7-9 and TRBJ2-7): DTGVSQNPRHKITKRGQNVTFRCDPISEHNRLYWYRQTLGQGPEFLTYFQNEAQLEKSRLLSDRFSAERPKGSFSTLEIQRTEQGDSAMYLCASSLEGFSGMAYEQYFGPGTRLTVT.

This clonotype appeared a few times. The V and J genes are TRBV3-1 and TRBJ2-7; 11 nucleotides match TRBD2. Germline V gene sequence: CDR1 LGHDT, CDR2 YNNKEL (reference sequence). This CDR3 region has 15 residues. V shed 6 bases, J shed 5 bases, and the junction held 9 bases outside the gene matches. The CDR3 nucleotides read TGTGCCAGCAGTCCCGGGACTAGCGGTATCCACGAGCAGTACTTC. Its protein is CASSPGTSGIHEQYF.

J is TRBJ1-6 and V is TRBV7-2, with D unresolved. The CDR3 has 14 amino acids. Germline V gene sequence: CDR1 SGHTA, CDR2 FQGNSA. V lost 3 bases to trimming and J lost 6 bases, with 9 bases between them. CDR3 residues: CASSFNGGNSPLHF. CDR3 DNA sequence: TGTGCCAGCAGCTTTAACGGCGGTAATTCACCCCTCCACTTT.

This clonotype was counted a few times. The chain carries TRBV12-3 or TRBV12-4 and TRBJ2-3; the D gene could be TRBD1 or TRBD2 (5 bases each). Trimming took off 3 bases at V and 4 bases at J, with 11 bases between the two ends. CDR3 length: 14 amino acids. CDR3 amino acids: CASSFEGTADTQYF. CDR3 nucleotide sequence: TGTGCCAGCAGTTTTGAAGGGACGGCAGATACGCAGTATTTT.

This clonotype occurred many times. The genes are TRBV6-4 and TRBJ2-1; 12 positions match TRBD2. The CDR3 covers 15 residues. V shed 4 bases, J shed 5 bases, and the junction held 3 bases outside the gene matches. The germline V gene has CDR1 MRHNA and CDR2 SNTAGT. For the CDR3, the DNA is TGTGCCAGCAGTGCCGGACTAGCGGGAAACAATGAGCAGTTCTTC. Protein: CASSAGLAGNNEQFF.

This clonotype was counted many times. The chain has TRBV25-1 and TRBJ2-2; 10 bases match TRBD2. Germline CDR1 reads MGHDK; CDR2 reads SYGVNS. The CDR3 spans 20 residues. Unmatched junction bases numbered 10, after V lost 0 bases and J lost 0 bases. The CDR3 DNA follows: TGTGCCAGCAGTGAATACCCCGGGACTAGCGAATTGGCGAACACCGGGGAGCTGTTTTTT. Translated, it gives CASSEYPGTSELANTGELFF.

With regard to this clonotype: A read error may produce the germline difference seen at one junction end. The gene calls are TRBV5-1 and TRBJ2-7; the D gene is possibly TRBD2 (6 bases). There are 14 residues in the CDR3. CDR1 and CDR2 (germline): SGHRS, YFSETQ. CDR3 nucleotides: TGCGCCAGCAACTTGGGCGGGGCATCCTACGAGCAGTACTTC. Its protein product is CASNLGGASYEQYF.

This clonotype was recorded a few times. The gene calls are TRBV13 and TRBJ2-7; D ambiguous. The germline V gene has CDR1 PRHDT and CDR2 FYEKMQ (reference sequence). This CDR3 is built from 14 residues. V lost 1 base, J lost 3 bases, and 10 bases lay in between. The CDR3 spells CASSLESLRYEQYF. In nucleotides, the CDR3 is TGTGCCAGCAGCTTAGAGTCTCTGCGCTACGAGCAGTACTTC.

This clonotype was observed at least ten times. This rearrangement joins TRBV6-2 or TRBV6-3 to TRBJ2-7; D is undetermined. The V end was cut by 0 bases, the J end by 5 bases, with 8 bases between. The CDR3 is 13 amino acids. Germline CDR1 MNHEY, CDR2 SVGEGT. The CDR3 coding sequence is TGTGCCAGCAGTTACTCACCCGGGCACGAGCAGTACTTC. Translation gives CASSYSPGHEQYF.

This clonotype has only a few counts. The rearrangement uses TRBV4-3 and TRBJ2-5; D tentatively reads TRBD1 or TRBD2 (5 bases each). CDR1 LGHNA and CDR2 YSLEER come from the germline V gene. The CDR3 extends over 13 amino acids. The germline V and J ends were trimmed by 5 bases and 11 bases, with 18 bases remaining between them. This chain's CDR3 is CASSFWGLGKQYF. The CDR3, as DNA: TGCGCCAGCAGCTTTTGGGGGTTAGGGAAGCAGTACTTC.